Listed below are T cell receptor beta chains from one sample, sequenced in a study of tumor-infiltrating lymphocytes in oesophageal squamous cell carcinoma. TCRdb passed the PCR reads through MiXCR, listing each CDR3 protein once. The sample contains some 6,200 distinct CDR3 sequences, about 15% of which appear only once. Material for sequencing was normal esophageal tissue next to the tumor. These receptors were obtained from a male donor with esophageal squamous cell carcinoma. The CDR3 runs from the conserved cysteine through the conserved F or W. Each record gives: D gene, clone size, V gene, J gene, CDR3 DNA, CDR3 protein. D genes are given only for firm matches. Not all rows give a size; the values are once, few, many and, for expanded clones, a class.

D gene: TRBD2
clone size: many
V gene: TRBV24-1
J gene: TRBJ2-3
CDR3 DNA: TGTGCCACCAGTGATCCTCTTCCCGGGACTAGCGCAGATACGCAGTATTTT
CDR3 protein: CATSDPLPGTSADTQYF

D gene: NA
clone size: few
V gene: TRBV11-2
J gene: TRBJ1-5
CDR3 DNA: TGTGCCAGCAGCTCCACCGGGGGGCCATATCAGCCCCAGCATTTT
CDR3 protein: CASSSTGGPYQPQHF

D gene: NA
clone size: many
V gene: TRBV7-3
J gene: TRBJ1-4
CDR3 DNA: TGTGCCAGCAGCTTAAAACGGAGGTCAAATGAAAAACTGTTTTTT
CDR3 protein: CASSLKRRSNEKLFF

D gene: NA
clone size: NA
V gene: TRBV19
J gene: TRBJ1-1
CDR3 DNA: TGTGCCAGTAGTATAGGGATTCAAGACACTGAAGCTTTCTTT
CDR3 protein: CASSIGIQDTEAFF

D gene: NA
clone size: medium-sized
V gene: TRBV6-1
J gene: TRBJ2-5
CDR3 DNA: TGTGCCAGCACGTTGCGCCCACAAGAGACCCAGTACTTC
CDR3 protein: CASTLRPQETQYF

D gene: NA
clone size: medium-sized
V gene: TRBV7-3
J gene: TRBJ2-2
CDR3 DNA: TGTGCCAGCAGCTATTTCCAGGGAACCGGGGAGCTGTTTTTT
CDR3 protein: CASSYFQGTGELFF

D gene: NA
clone size: many
V gene: TRBV28
J gene: TRBJ1-4
CDR3 DNA: TGTGCCAGCAGTTTACCCGGGGCAGTAGGCGAAAAACTGTTTTTT
CDR3 protein: CASSLPGAVGEKLFF

D gene: NA
clone size: medium-sized
V gene: TRBV7-9
J gene: TRBJ2-1
CDR3 DNA: TGTGCCAGCAGCCCGCACGGGGCCCTCTACAATGAGCAGTTCTTC
CDR3 protein: CASSPHGALYNEQFF

D gene: TRBD1
clone size: many
V gene: TRBV27
J gene: TRBJ2-4
CDR3 DNA: TGTGCCAGCAGTTTACAGGGGGCAGGTGAGCAGTACTTC
CDR3 protein: CASSLQGAGEQYF

D gene: NA
clone size: many
V gene: TRBV5-5
J gene: TRBJ1-2
CDR3 DNA: TGTGCCAGCAGCTTGGATGGGCAGGGAGGCTATGGCTACACCTTC
CDR3 protein: CASSLDGQGGYGYTF

D gene: NA
clone size: few
V gene: TRBV6-1
J gene: TRBJ1-2
CDR3 DNA: TGTGCCAGCAGTGTGGGGGGGGCAAGGCAGCATTTCTATGGCTACACCTTC
CDR3 protein: CASSVGGARQHFYGYTF

D gene: NA
clone size: many
V gene: TRBV12-3/TRBV12-4
J gene: TRBJ2-2
CDR3 DNA: TGTGCCAGCAGTTTATTTCGGGGGAACACCGGGGAGCTGTTTTTT
CDR3 protein: CASSLFRGNTGELFF

D gene: NA
clone size: NA
V gene: TRBV5-1
J gene: TRBJ1-4
CDR3 DNA: TGCGCCAGCAGCGAGGCGGACAGCCAAAATGAAAAACTGTTTTTT
CDR3 protein: CASSEADSQNEKLFF

D gene: NA
clone size: many
V gene: TRBV6-6
J gene: TRBJ1-6
CDR3 DNA: TGTGCCAGCAGTTACTCTATGTCCGGGACACGGCCTTCACCCCTCCACTTT
CDR3 protein: CASSYSMSGTRPSPLHF

D gene: NA
clone size: few
V gene: TRBV7-9
J gene: TRBJ2-5
CDR3 DNA: TGTGCCAGCAGCTTAGAATTCCAGGGATCGTACTTC
CDR3 protein: CASSLEFQGSYF

D gene: NA
clone size: many
V gene: TRBV18
J gene: TRBJ2-4
CDR3 DNA: TGTGCCAGCTCACCAGGGGTTGATTCACCCCTCCACTTC
CDR3 protein: CASSPGVDSPLHF

D gene: NA
clone size: medium-sized
V gene: TRBV6-1
J gene: TRBJ2-3
CDR3 DNA: TGTGCCAGCAGTGCGGTCTGGGCAGGAGGAACAGATACGCAGTATTTT
CDR3 protein: CASSAVWAGGTDTQYF

D gene: TRBD1
clone size: few
V gene: TRBV14
J gene: TRBJ1-4
CDR3 DNA: TGTGCCAGCAGCCAAGGGGTGACAGGGGGAGAAAAACTGTTTTTT
CDR3 protein: CASSQGVTGGEKLFF

D gene: NA
clone size: many
V gene: TRBV6-5
J gene: TRBJ2-7
CDR3 DNA: TGTGCCAGCAGTTACGTGACCTACGAGCAGTACTTC
CDR3 protein: CASSYVTYEQYF

D gene: NA
clone size: many
V gene: TRBV7-9
J gene: TRBJ2-7
CDR3 DNA: TGTGCCAGCAGCTTAGCAACCGGGACCGGCTCCTACGAGCAGTACTTC
CDR3 protein: CASSLATGTGSYEQYF

D gene: NA
clone size: many
V gene: TRBV10-1
J gene: TRBJ2-7
CDR3 DNA: TGCGCCAGCACCACGGGACACTTACGGGGCGAGCAGTACTTC
CDR3 protein: CASTTGHLRGEQYF

D gene: NA
clone size: many
V gene: TRBV4-1
J gene: TRBJ2-4
CDR3 DNA: TGCGCCAGCAGCCTTTACAGGGTTGGGGACATTCAGTACTTC
CDR3 protein: CASSLYRVGDIQYF

D gene: TRBD1
clone size: NA
V gene: TRBV24-1
J gene: TRBJ1-5
CDR3 DNA: TGTGCCACCAGTCATGCGCCCGGGACAGAAGCTCATAGCAATCAGCCCCAGCATTTT
CDR3 protein: CATSHAPGTEAHSNQPQHF

D gene: NA
clone size: many
V gene: TRBV10-1
J gene: TRBJ2-7
CDR3 DNA: TGCGCCAGATTTGGGGCGGCCTACGAGCAGTACTTC
CDR3 protein: CARFGAAYEQYF

D gene: TRBD2
clone size: many
V gene: TRBV5-1
J gene: TRBJ2-3
CDR3 DNA: TGCGCCAGCAGCTTGGGACTAGCGGGGAGATCCACAGATACGCAGTATTTT
CDR3 protein: CASSLGLAGRSTDTQYF

D gene: NA
clone size: medium-sized
V gene: TRBV7-9
J gene: TRBJ1-1
CDR3 DNA: TGTGCCAGCAGCTCGAAGCGGGGGGCGGGGTGGAACACTGAAGCTTTCTTT
CDR3 protein: CASSSKRGAGWNTEAFF

D gene: NA
clone size: few
V gene: TRBV24-1
J gene: TRBJ1-5
CDR3 DNA: TGTGCCACCAGTGGTTATAGCAATCAGCCCCAGCATTTT
CDR3 protein: CATSGYSNQPQHF

D gene: NA
clone size: many
V gene: TRBV14
J gene: TRBJ2-1
CDR3 DNA: TGTGCCAGCAGCCTAAGATGGGGGGCCCACAATGAGCAGTTCTTC
CDR3 protein: CASSLRWGAHNEQFF

D gene: TRBD1
clone size: few
V gene: TRBV19
J gene: TRBJ1-5
CDR3 DNA: TGTGCCAGTAGTATCCTCGCAGGGGGCTACAATCAGCCCCAGCATTTT
CDR3 protein: CASSILAGGYNQPQHF

D gene: NA
clone size: few
V gene: TRBV4-2
J gene: TRBJ1-1
CDR3 DNA: TGTGCCAGCAGCCAAGACAGGGGAACGACTGAAGCTTTCTTT
CDR3 protein: CASSQDRGTTEAFF

D gene: NA
clone size: many
V gene: TRBV28
J gene: TRBJ1-4
CDR3 DNA: TGTGCCAGCAGTTCCGAGAACAGGGATCTTAGTGAAAAACTGTTTTTT
CDR3 protein: CASSSENRDLSEKLFF